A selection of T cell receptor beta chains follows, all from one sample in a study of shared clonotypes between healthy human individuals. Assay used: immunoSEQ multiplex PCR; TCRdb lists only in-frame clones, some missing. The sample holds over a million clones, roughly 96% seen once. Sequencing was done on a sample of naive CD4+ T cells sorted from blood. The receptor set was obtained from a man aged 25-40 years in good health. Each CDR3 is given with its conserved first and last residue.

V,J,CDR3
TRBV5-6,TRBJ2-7,CASSYTGTYEQYF
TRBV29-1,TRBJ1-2,CSVGRGSSNYGYTF
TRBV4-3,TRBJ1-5,CASSLWGSGNQPQHF
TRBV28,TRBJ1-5,CASKVNSGTWNQPQHF
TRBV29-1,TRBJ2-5,CSVVSGRAETQYF
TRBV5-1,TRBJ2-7,CASSFSGRATESYEQYF
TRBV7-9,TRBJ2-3,CASSPLAVPGDTQYF
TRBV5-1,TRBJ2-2,CASSLTSGELFF
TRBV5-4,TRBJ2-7,CASSRDRVYEQYF
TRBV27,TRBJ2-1,CASSPIAGGPRNEQFF
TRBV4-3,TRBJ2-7,CASSQVGVGFGSEQYF
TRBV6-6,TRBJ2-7,CASSKLAGGPSEQYF
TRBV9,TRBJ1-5,CASSGGQGDQPQHF
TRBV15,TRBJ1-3,CATSRTLSSGNTIYF
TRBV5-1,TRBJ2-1,CASSPGVVNNEQFF
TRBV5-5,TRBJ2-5,CASRRTGTGEETQYF
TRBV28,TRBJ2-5,CASSFSLGETQYF
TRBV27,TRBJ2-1,CASSSLTSGYYNEQFF
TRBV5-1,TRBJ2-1,CASSSGPSPNEQFF
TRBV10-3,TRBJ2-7,CAIGGISSYEQYF
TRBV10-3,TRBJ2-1,CAISESIGLLPFDEQFF
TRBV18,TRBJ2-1,CASFPGQGWNEQFF